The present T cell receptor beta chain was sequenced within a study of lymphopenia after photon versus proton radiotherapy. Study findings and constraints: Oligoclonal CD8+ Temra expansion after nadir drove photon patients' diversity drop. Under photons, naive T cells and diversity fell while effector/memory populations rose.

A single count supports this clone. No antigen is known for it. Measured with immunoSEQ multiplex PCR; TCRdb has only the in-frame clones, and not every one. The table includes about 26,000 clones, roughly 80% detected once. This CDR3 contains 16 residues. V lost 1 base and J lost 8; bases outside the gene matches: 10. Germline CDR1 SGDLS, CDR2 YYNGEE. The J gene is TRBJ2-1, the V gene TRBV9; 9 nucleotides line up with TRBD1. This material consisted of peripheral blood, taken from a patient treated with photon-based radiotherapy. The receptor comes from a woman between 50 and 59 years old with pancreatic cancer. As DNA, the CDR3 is TGTGCCAGCAGCGTAATGGAGGGACAGGGTACGTATGAGCAGTTCTTC. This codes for CASSVMEGQGTYEQFF.